This T cell receptor (beta chain) was profiled in a study of technical replicates of blood from several donors. V trimming: 4 bases; J trimming: 8 bases; junction bases outside the gene matches: 6. The CDR3 consists of 14 residues. Germline V gene sequence: CDR1 SGHRS, CDR2 YFSETQ. This clone came up once. Produced via immunoSEQ multiplex PCR; TCRdb's table is partial and in-frame only. The sample includes about 75,000 clones, about nine tenths of them seen just once. This rearrangement joins TRBV5-1 to TRBJ2-4; 10 bases are a match to TRBD2. This receptor was taken from a human donor in good health. Some clones in this sample may be carry-over from other donors' samples. The sequenced sample was T cells isolated from PBMCs. The DNA for the CDR3 is TGCGCCAGCAGCATGAGCGGGAGGGGGGACATTCAGTACTTC. Protein: CASSMSGRGDIQYF.